This TCR beta chain was captured in a study of blood T cell repertoires in COVID-19. About the study: Researchers got acute and convalescent COVID-19 samples from the United States, Italy and Spain. The analysed material was cDNA or gDNA that came from T cells, B-cell-depleted T cells, or PBMCs.

Original handling: Quantification of nucleated cells was approximated via reference gene primer amplification. Sequenced by immunoSEQ multiplex PCR; TCRdb stores in-frame clones only, minus some. V and J calls and clone size are those listed in that table; D and trimming were worked out from the DNA. This repertoire shows approximately 250,000 clones, about 87% found once; its top ten account for more than 1%. The length of the CDR3 is 18 residues. J was trimmed by 0 bases and V by 3 bases; bases with no gene match: 11. Per germline, CDR1 SGHTA and CDR2 FQGNSA. Each participant's cohort was designated according to participant-reported clinical history.

Sequenced sample: PBMCs or T cells enriched from blood (not recorded which). This receptor was identified in a woman aged 40 to 50 with acute COVID-19. The V and J genes are TRBV7-2 and TRBJ2-1; 7 nucleotides agree with TRBD2. CDR3 coding DNA: TGTGCCAGCAGCTTTCAATCGGGGCGGACTAGCTCCTACAATGAGCAGTTCTTC. Residues: CASSFQSGRTSSYNEQFF.